The rows below give T cell receptor beta chains drawn from one sample of a study of cytomegalovirus exposure and HLA in healthy donors. Assay used: immunoSEQ multiplex PCR; TCRdb lists only in-frame clones, some missing. The sample holds just over 150,000 clones, about 88% seen once. Sequenced sample: PBMCs. The receptor source for this set is a woman younger than 30 in good health and CMV-seronegative. CDR3s include the opening cysteine and the closing phenylalanine or tryptophan. A D gene is named only where the DNA matches it firmly. Size values are once, few and many counts, or a class for expanded clones, and some rows have none.

D	size	J	V	DNA	CDR3
-	-	TRBJ1-2	TRBV7-8	TGTGCCAGCAGCTCCAGCGAATATGGCTACACCTTC	CASSSSEYGYTF
-	-	TRBJ1-1	TRBV7-8	TGTGCCAGCAGCTTAACGCCCAGGTCGCAGTACACTGAAGCTTTCTTT	CASSLTPRSQYTEAFF
-	-	TRBJ2-3	TRBV6-4	TGTGCCAGCAGTGACTCGGCAGCTAGGGATACGCAGTATTTT	CASSDSAARDTQYF
TRBD1	-	TRBJ1-6	TRBV6-1	TGTGCCAGCCTCACCGGGACAGGATTCTCACCCCTCCACTTT	CASLTGTGFSPLHF
TRBD2	-	TRBJ2-1	TRBV10-1	TGCGCCAGCATACCCCCGGGACTAGCGACTTACAATGAGCAGTTCTTC	CASIPPGLATYNEQFF
-	-	TRBJ2-2	TRBV7-9	TGTGCCAGCAGCTTAACCATGCCCGGGGGGAACACCGGGGAGCTGTTTTTT	CASSLTMPGGNTGELFF
TRBD1	-	TRBJ1-1	TRBV29-1	TGCAGCGTTCTACAGGGGGCCACTGAAGCTTTCTTT	CSVLQGATEAFF
-	-	TRBJ1-5	TRBV18	TGTGCCAGCTCAGGGGCGAAGAATCAGCCCCAGCATTTT	CASSGAKNQPQHF
-	-	TRBJ2-4	TRBV5-6	TGTGCCAGCAGCTTGCAAAAGGTTAGGGGCTATGCCAAAAACATTCAGTACTTC	CASSLQKVRGYAKNIQYF
-	-	TRBJ1-3	TRBV2	TGTGCCAGCAGTGGAGGGACTGGAAACACCATATATTTT	CASSGGTGNTIYF
TRBD1	-	TRBJ1-2	TRBV9	TGTGCCAGCAGCGTAGTGGGTCGAGGGGGCCGCGATGATATTTATGGCTACACCTTC	CASSVVGRGGRDDIYGYTF
TRBD2	-	TRBJ2-5	TRBV5-1	TGCGCCAGCAACAAGGAGGGAGGGGTGGCCGAGACCCAGTACTTC	CASNKEGGVAETQYF
TRBD2	-	TRBJ2-7	TRBV27	TGTGCCAGCAGAAGGACTAGAGGGGACGAGCAGTACTTC	CASRRTRGDEQYF
-	-	TRBJ1-2	TRBV28	TGTGCCAGCAGTTTAGGAACAGCAGCTAACTATGGCTACACCTTC	CASSLGTAANYGYTF
TRBD1	few	TRBJ2-6	TRBV7-3	TGTGCCAGCAGCTTAAGAGGACAGGGGTCTGGGGCCAACGTCCTGACTTTC	CASSLRGQGSGANVLTF
TRBD2	-	TRBJ2-3	TRBV6-5	TGTGCCAGACGGGATAGCGGGGGAGGGTTAGATACGCAGTATTTT	CARRDSGGGLDTQYF
TRBD1	-	TRBJ1-3	TRBV5-4	TGTGCCAGCAGCCCTGACAGGGGGAAGGGGAACACCATATATTTT	CASSPDRGKGNTIYF
-	-	TRBJ2-1	TRBV4-1	TGCGCCAGCAGCCACGTCCCAGGGGTGGACTCCTACAATGAGCAGTTCTTC	CASSHVPGVDSYNEQFF
-	-	TRBJ2-2	TRBV5-1	TGCGCCAGCAGCTTCCTCCAGGAGGGCACCGGGGAGCTGTTTTTT	CASSFLQEGTGELFF
-	few	TRBJ1-4	TRBV5-5	TGTGCCAGCAGCCCCCACCGGGGTAATGAAAAACTGTTTTTT	CASSPHRGNEKLFF
TRBD1	-	TRBJ1-1	TRBV30	TGTGCCTGGAGTTTGGGACAGGTGAACACTGAAGCTTTCTTT	CAWSLGQVNTEAFF
TRBD2	-	TRBJ2-1	TRBV28	TGTGCCAGCAGACCCCCTAGCGGGGTGATCAATGAGCAGTTCTTC	CASRPPSGVINEQFF
-	-	TRBJ1-2	TRBV6-1	TGTGCCAGCAGTGAAGCGGGTGGGCCCCATGGCTACACCTTC	CASSEAGGPHGYTF
-	-	TRBJ1-2	TRBV11-3	TGTGCCAGCAGCCTCGGACAGAACTATGGCTACACCTTC	CASSLGQNYGYTF
TRBD1	-	TRBJ2-3	TRBV14	TGTGCCAGCAGCCAAGAATCCGGGACAGTCCCGGATACGCAGTATTTT	CASSQESGTVPDTQYF
-	-	TRBJ1-2	TRBV7-9	TGTGCCAGCAGCTTAATGAGTAACTATGGCTACACCTTC	CASSLMSNYGYTF
TRBD1	-	TRBJ2-1	TRBV7-6	TGTGCCAGCAGCTTAAGTGGGACAGGGGGTGAGCAGTTCTTC	CASSLSGTGGEQFF
TRBD2	-	TRBJ2-3	TRBV28	TGTGCCAGCGGGAACGGGGGGGGCACAGATACGCAGTATTTT	CASGNGGGTDTQYF
TRBD1	-	TRBJ1-6	TRBV7-3	TGTGCCAGCAGCTCAGGACAGGCTGGCGATAATTCACCCCTCCACTTT	CASSSGQAGDNSPLHF
TRBD1	-	TRBJ2-7	TRBV19	TGTGCCAGTAGTTGGGGACAGACCTACGAGCAGTACTTC	CASSWGQTYEQYF
-	-	TRBJ2-2	TRBV7-7	TGTGCCAGCAGCTTAGTCCCAGGGTCCACCGGGGAGCTGTTTTTT	CASSLVPGSTGELFF
TRBD1	-	TRBJ2-3	TRBV5-1	TGCGCCAGCAGAACGTGGACAGGGGGCGATCCAGATACGCAGTATTTT	CASRTWTGGDPDTQYF
-	-	TRBJ1-3	TRBV7-9	TGTGCCAGCAGCTTATCTGACACCTCTGGAAACACCATATATTTT	CASSLSDTSGNTIYF
TRBD1	-	TRBJ1-2	TRBV2	TGTGCCAGCAGTGCAGGGGGAAACTATGGCTACACCTTC	CASSAGGNYGYTF
TRBD2	-	TRBJ2-7	TRBV25-1	TGTGCCACCTCGGGACTAGCGGATTACGAGCAGTACTTC	CATSGLADYEQYF
TRBD2	-	TRBJ2-4	TRBV27	TGTGCCAGCAGTTTATTCGGACTAGACGGAGGTCTAGCCAAAAACATTCAGTACTTC	CASSLFGLDGGLAKNIQYF
-	-	TRBJ1-1	TRBV27	TGTGCCAGCAGTTTGGGGTTAGGGGGTGAAGCTTTCTTT	CASSLGLGGEAFF
TRBD1	-	TRBJ1-2	TRBV6-1	TGTGCCAGTCGTACAGGGGGAGAGGGCTACACCTTC	CASRTGGEGYTF
-	-	TRBJ1-5	TRBV19	TGTGCCAGTAGTTCGCCGGGAAGCGGCAATCAGCCCCAGCATTTT	CASSSPGSGNQPQHF
-	-	TRBJ2-2	TRBV7-9	TGTGCCAGCAGCTTAGTGAGTCTCGGTCTCACCGGGGAGCTGTTTTTT	CASSLVSLGLTGELFF
-	-	TRBJ2-3	TRBV9	TGTGCCAGCACCCCGGCAGGGGGCACAGATACGCAGTATTTT	CASTPAGGTDTQYF
TRBD2	-	TRBJ2-7	TRBV18	TGTGCCAGCTCACCAGGGACTAGCGGGCCCCCCTCCTACGAGCAGTACTTC	CASSPGTSGPPSYEQYF
-	-	TRBJ2-1	TRBV5-1	TGCGCCAGCAGCTTGGGGGCCGGGGGTCCCCTCTACAATGAGCAGTTCTTC	CASSLGAGGPLYNEQFF
TRBD2	-	TRBJ2-7	TRBV27	TGTGCCAGCAGCCAGGGACTAGCGGGAGGGCTGCAGTACTTC	CASSQGLAGGLQYF
-	-	TRBJ1-1	TRBV6-1	TGTGCCAGCAGTCGACAGTCGCTGAACACTGAAGCTTTCTTT	CASSRQSLNTEAFF